Listed below are T cell receptor beta chains from one sample, sequenced in a study of cytomegalovirus exposure and HLA in healthy donors. The assay was immunoSEQ multiplex PCR, and TCRdb's table has in-frame clones only and misses some. The table has over 150,000 clones, approximately 70% seen once; the top ten hold roughly 2.8%. The source material was PBMCs. Receptors originate from a woman aged 30 to 39 in good health and CMV-seropositive. The CDR3 runs from the conserved cysteine through the conserved F or W. The order of the fields is CDR3 length, J gene, V gene, D gene, CDR3 protein. The D gene is left open where the match is weak.

>14|TRBJ1-2|TRBV5-6|TRBD1
CASSGGTGVFGYTF
>14|TRBJ2-1|TRBV19|TRBD2
CASKLAVFNNEQFF
>16|TRBJ1-5|TRBV6-1|NA
CASSEVRGRGNQPQHF
>19|TRBJ2-3|TRBV19|TRBD1
CASSIDGAQLRGLADTQYF
>15|TRBJ2-1|TRBV7-2|TRBD2
CASSLGLAAYNEQFF
>14|TRBJ1-2|TRBV6-1|NA
CASTTGALYYGYTF
>16|TRBJ2-1|TRBV5-1|TRBD2
CASRETSGGSYNEQFF
>14|TRBJ2-5|TRBV5-1|TRBD2
CASSQREGPETQYF
>18|TRBJ1-1|TRBV7-8|NA
CASSRTLHRDTMNTEAFF
>15|TRBJ1-1|TRBV6-5|NA
CASSYTGLMNTEAFF
>15|TRBJ2-7|TRBV27|TRBD2
CASSSLLAGHFEQYF
>13|TRBJ2-7|TRBV11-2|NA
CASSLRGAYEQYF
>15|TRBJ2-1|TRBV6-5|TRBD1
CASSRRQGKGNEQFF
>19|TRBJ2-2|TRBV5-6|TRBD2
CASSGKLAGGELNTGELFF
>17|TRBJ2-7|TRBV28|NA
CASSFLATSLPTYEQYF
>13|TRBJ1-2|TRBV7-9|NA
CASSLATGTGYTF
>15|TRBJ2-7|TRBV5-1|NA
CASSLVAGSPDEQYF
>15|TRBJ2-1|TRBV7-2|TRBD2
CASSLDRLAALEQFF
>16|TRBJ2-3|TRBV28|TRBD2
CASSLSLAGHTDTQYF
>17|TRBJ1-4|TRBV28|TRBD1
CASSFERTGLFNEKLFF
>15|TRBJ2-1|TRBV4-2|TRBD2
CASSRSLAGGSEQFF
>12|TRBJ2-7|TRBV27|TRBD1
CASRRTGREQYF
>17|TRBJ2-7|TRBV4-2|TRBD2
CASSRDPLAGDSYEQYF
>12|TRBJ2-7|TRBV6-1|TRBD1
CATGTGASEQYF
>11|TRBJ2-1|TRBV20-1|NA
CSARVQVEQFF
>14|TRBJ2-1|TRBV6-1|TRBD2
CASSTSGTYNEQFF
>12|TRBJ2-4|TRBV29-1|NA
CSVGQSQDIQYF
>18|NA|TRBV6-1|NA
CASSDYPGGTGSSYEQYF
>15|TRBJ2-1|TRBV6-5|NA
CASSNEASSYNEQFF
>15|TRBJ1-5|TRBV27|TRBD1
CASSSEGQPNQPQHF
>15|TRBJ2-4|TRBV7-9|NA
CASSLGAHGKNIQYF
>15|TRBJ1-1|TRBV19|NA
CASKFGGTSNTEAFF
>16|TRBJ1-1|TRBV11-2|NA
CASSLEIWGVVTEAFF
>14|TRBJ2-7|TRBV19|NA
CASSILGGTYEQYF
>13|TRBJ1-5|TRBV28|NA
CASIGGGGQPQHF
>17|TRBJ2-1|TRBV14|NA
CASSQGHNRDPNNEQFF
>13|TRBJ2-7|TRBV28|NA
CASSPPLAYEQYF
>13|TRBJ2-2|TRBV7-9|NA
CASSLGETGELFF
>17|TRBJ2-4|TRBV27|TRBD1
CASSPAGQGLAKNIQYF
>17|TRBJ2-1|TRBV18|NA
CASSPNSGLSSYNEQFF
>11|TRBJ2-2|TRBV6-6|NA
CASNLGGELFF
>15|TRBJ2-3|TRBV6-5|NA
CASSLGTASTDTQYF
>15|TRBJ2-1|TRBV19|TRBD2
CASSLSGRAINEQFF
>16|TRBJ2-2|TRBV7-9|TRBD1
CASSRLGQGKPGELFF
>15|TRBJ1-2|TRBV19|NA
CASISSWGGDHGYAF
>15|TRBJ2-7|TRBV5-1|NA
CASSFNGRERHEQYF
>13|TRBJ2-1|TRBV29-1|TRBD1
CSTSGTGFVEQFF
>17|TRBJ2-1|TRBV5-8|TRBD2
CASSLRTSRSSYNEQFF
>14|TRBJ1-4|TRBV6-1|NA
CASRSPGGNEKLFF
>12|TRBJ1-1|TRBV19|TRBD1
CASSYRGTEAFF
>14|TRBJ2-7|TRBV27|TRBD2
CASGPASGAYEQYF
>13|TRBJ2-7|TRBV6-1|TRBD2
CASRSSGIYEQYF
>12|TRBJ2-7|TRBV6-6|NA
CASSPDSSEQYF
>18|TRBJ2-7|TRBV9|TRBD2
CASSETSGSGVFAYEQYF
>14|TRBJ1-3|TRBV19|NA
CASSLDSYWDTIYF
>16|TRBJ1-2|TRBV5-4|TRBD1
CASSLYRTGGSDGYTF
>13|TRBJ2-6|TRBV5-1|TRBD1
CASSLRDSNVLTF
>12|TRBJ2-1|TRBV12-5|NA
CASGLPGNEQFF
>16|TRBJ1-6|TRBV4-2|NA
CASSLDPGHLNSPLHF